The entry below gives a single T cell receptor beta chain sequence along with its context. The antigen is not known. The data were produced by immunoSEQ multiplex PCR, yet TCRdb's version contains in-frame clones alone and is incomplete. This sample has some 100,000 clones, with approximately 89% found just once. The sample originates from a study of T cell responses to AZD1222 COVID-19 vaccine. Study results and caveats: Regions 160-218 and 743-854 dominated among vaccine-associated CD4 TCRs spanning spike.

CDR1 SGHRS and CDR2 YFSETQ come from the germline V gene. The CDR3 loop spans 13 amino acids. Trimming shortened V by 4 bases and J by 4 bases, and 8 bases separated the two germline ends. Sequenced material: peripheral blood, taken on day 0 of MenACWY control vaccination. The source is an adult in good health. This chain joins TRBV5-1 and TRBJ2-2; tentatively, D is TRBD1 or TRBD2 (5 bases each). The chain's CDR3 is CASSGGSTGELFF. The CDR3 DNA reads TGCGCCAGCAGCGGGGGTAGCACCGGGGAGCTGTTTTTT.